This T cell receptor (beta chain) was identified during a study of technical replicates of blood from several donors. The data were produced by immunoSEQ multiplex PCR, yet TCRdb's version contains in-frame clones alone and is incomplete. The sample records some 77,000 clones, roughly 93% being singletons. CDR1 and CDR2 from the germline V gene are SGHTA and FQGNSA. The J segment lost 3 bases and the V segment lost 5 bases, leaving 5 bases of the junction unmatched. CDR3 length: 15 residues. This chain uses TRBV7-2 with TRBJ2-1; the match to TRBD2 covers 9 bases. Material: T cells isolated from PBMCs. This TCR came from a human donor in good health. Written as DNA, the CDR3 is TGTGCCAGCAGCGTGACTAGCGGACTCTACAATGAGCAGTTCTTC. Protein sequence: CASSVTSGLYNEQFF.